This paragraph reports one TCR beta chain. The antigen is undetermined. It was with 60 Vbeta and 13 Jbeta primers that the PCR ran. Assay used: immunoSEQ multiplex PCR; TCRdb lists only in-frame clones, some missing. The table includes 74,000 or so clones, 78% detected once. The data were taken from a study of cytomegalovirus exposure and HLA in healthy donors. The wider study: Genetic ancestry analysis placed about 84% of the 400 or so donors that were genotyped in the Caucasian-associated cluster. Study-level findings and limits: The authors confirmed in vitro that a few CMV-associated chains were specific for CMV antigens. In an earlier analysis, about 90% or about 30%: the productive usage of most TCR beta V segments. TCR beta chains associated with HLA were, in a later analysis, more clonally expanded than equally common others.

The CDR3 is 13 amino acids. The germline CDR1 and CDR2 sequences are LNHNV and YYDKDF (reference sequence). V was cut by 8 bases and J by 8 bases, with 15 bases left in between. V gene TRBV15 combines with J gene TRBJ2-2; TRBD2 is a possible D gene (6 bases). The TCR sequence derives from a male donor in good health and CMV-seropositive. The specimen sequenced was PBMCs. CDR3 sequence: CATGAIAGGELFF. Written as DNA, the CDR3 is TGTGCCACCGGGGCCATTGCGGGGGGGGAGCTGTTTTTT.